This TCR beta chain came from a study of blood T cell repertoires in COVID-19. Study-level background: The United States, Italy and Spain supplied acute and convalescent COVID-19 samples. The analysed material was cDNA or gDNA that came from T cells, B-cell-depleted T cells, or PBMCs.

Profiling relied on immunoSEQ multiplex PCR, and the TCRdb table lists in-frame clones only, not all of them. The sample consists of 300,000 or so clones, roughly 85% of them appearing once. The CDR3 loop spans 15 amino acids. Trimming at V came to 2 bases and at J to 3 bases, leaving 6 bases not matched to a gene. The V gene's germline CDR1 is MGHRA and CDR2 YSYEKL. Participants, about 18 to 90 years old, spanned approximately 25 US areas. Participant-reported clinical history was the basis for cohort assignment. The sequencing input was PBMCs or T cells enriched from blood (not recorded which). This TCR was sampled from a woman aged 35 to 49 with acute COVID-19. The J gene is TRBJ2-7, the V gene TRBV4-1, with 8 positions matching TRBD1. The CDR3 here is CASSQQQGGNYEQYF. The CDR3 coding sequence is TGCGCCAGCAGCCAACAACAGGGGGGAAACTACGAGCAGTACTTC.